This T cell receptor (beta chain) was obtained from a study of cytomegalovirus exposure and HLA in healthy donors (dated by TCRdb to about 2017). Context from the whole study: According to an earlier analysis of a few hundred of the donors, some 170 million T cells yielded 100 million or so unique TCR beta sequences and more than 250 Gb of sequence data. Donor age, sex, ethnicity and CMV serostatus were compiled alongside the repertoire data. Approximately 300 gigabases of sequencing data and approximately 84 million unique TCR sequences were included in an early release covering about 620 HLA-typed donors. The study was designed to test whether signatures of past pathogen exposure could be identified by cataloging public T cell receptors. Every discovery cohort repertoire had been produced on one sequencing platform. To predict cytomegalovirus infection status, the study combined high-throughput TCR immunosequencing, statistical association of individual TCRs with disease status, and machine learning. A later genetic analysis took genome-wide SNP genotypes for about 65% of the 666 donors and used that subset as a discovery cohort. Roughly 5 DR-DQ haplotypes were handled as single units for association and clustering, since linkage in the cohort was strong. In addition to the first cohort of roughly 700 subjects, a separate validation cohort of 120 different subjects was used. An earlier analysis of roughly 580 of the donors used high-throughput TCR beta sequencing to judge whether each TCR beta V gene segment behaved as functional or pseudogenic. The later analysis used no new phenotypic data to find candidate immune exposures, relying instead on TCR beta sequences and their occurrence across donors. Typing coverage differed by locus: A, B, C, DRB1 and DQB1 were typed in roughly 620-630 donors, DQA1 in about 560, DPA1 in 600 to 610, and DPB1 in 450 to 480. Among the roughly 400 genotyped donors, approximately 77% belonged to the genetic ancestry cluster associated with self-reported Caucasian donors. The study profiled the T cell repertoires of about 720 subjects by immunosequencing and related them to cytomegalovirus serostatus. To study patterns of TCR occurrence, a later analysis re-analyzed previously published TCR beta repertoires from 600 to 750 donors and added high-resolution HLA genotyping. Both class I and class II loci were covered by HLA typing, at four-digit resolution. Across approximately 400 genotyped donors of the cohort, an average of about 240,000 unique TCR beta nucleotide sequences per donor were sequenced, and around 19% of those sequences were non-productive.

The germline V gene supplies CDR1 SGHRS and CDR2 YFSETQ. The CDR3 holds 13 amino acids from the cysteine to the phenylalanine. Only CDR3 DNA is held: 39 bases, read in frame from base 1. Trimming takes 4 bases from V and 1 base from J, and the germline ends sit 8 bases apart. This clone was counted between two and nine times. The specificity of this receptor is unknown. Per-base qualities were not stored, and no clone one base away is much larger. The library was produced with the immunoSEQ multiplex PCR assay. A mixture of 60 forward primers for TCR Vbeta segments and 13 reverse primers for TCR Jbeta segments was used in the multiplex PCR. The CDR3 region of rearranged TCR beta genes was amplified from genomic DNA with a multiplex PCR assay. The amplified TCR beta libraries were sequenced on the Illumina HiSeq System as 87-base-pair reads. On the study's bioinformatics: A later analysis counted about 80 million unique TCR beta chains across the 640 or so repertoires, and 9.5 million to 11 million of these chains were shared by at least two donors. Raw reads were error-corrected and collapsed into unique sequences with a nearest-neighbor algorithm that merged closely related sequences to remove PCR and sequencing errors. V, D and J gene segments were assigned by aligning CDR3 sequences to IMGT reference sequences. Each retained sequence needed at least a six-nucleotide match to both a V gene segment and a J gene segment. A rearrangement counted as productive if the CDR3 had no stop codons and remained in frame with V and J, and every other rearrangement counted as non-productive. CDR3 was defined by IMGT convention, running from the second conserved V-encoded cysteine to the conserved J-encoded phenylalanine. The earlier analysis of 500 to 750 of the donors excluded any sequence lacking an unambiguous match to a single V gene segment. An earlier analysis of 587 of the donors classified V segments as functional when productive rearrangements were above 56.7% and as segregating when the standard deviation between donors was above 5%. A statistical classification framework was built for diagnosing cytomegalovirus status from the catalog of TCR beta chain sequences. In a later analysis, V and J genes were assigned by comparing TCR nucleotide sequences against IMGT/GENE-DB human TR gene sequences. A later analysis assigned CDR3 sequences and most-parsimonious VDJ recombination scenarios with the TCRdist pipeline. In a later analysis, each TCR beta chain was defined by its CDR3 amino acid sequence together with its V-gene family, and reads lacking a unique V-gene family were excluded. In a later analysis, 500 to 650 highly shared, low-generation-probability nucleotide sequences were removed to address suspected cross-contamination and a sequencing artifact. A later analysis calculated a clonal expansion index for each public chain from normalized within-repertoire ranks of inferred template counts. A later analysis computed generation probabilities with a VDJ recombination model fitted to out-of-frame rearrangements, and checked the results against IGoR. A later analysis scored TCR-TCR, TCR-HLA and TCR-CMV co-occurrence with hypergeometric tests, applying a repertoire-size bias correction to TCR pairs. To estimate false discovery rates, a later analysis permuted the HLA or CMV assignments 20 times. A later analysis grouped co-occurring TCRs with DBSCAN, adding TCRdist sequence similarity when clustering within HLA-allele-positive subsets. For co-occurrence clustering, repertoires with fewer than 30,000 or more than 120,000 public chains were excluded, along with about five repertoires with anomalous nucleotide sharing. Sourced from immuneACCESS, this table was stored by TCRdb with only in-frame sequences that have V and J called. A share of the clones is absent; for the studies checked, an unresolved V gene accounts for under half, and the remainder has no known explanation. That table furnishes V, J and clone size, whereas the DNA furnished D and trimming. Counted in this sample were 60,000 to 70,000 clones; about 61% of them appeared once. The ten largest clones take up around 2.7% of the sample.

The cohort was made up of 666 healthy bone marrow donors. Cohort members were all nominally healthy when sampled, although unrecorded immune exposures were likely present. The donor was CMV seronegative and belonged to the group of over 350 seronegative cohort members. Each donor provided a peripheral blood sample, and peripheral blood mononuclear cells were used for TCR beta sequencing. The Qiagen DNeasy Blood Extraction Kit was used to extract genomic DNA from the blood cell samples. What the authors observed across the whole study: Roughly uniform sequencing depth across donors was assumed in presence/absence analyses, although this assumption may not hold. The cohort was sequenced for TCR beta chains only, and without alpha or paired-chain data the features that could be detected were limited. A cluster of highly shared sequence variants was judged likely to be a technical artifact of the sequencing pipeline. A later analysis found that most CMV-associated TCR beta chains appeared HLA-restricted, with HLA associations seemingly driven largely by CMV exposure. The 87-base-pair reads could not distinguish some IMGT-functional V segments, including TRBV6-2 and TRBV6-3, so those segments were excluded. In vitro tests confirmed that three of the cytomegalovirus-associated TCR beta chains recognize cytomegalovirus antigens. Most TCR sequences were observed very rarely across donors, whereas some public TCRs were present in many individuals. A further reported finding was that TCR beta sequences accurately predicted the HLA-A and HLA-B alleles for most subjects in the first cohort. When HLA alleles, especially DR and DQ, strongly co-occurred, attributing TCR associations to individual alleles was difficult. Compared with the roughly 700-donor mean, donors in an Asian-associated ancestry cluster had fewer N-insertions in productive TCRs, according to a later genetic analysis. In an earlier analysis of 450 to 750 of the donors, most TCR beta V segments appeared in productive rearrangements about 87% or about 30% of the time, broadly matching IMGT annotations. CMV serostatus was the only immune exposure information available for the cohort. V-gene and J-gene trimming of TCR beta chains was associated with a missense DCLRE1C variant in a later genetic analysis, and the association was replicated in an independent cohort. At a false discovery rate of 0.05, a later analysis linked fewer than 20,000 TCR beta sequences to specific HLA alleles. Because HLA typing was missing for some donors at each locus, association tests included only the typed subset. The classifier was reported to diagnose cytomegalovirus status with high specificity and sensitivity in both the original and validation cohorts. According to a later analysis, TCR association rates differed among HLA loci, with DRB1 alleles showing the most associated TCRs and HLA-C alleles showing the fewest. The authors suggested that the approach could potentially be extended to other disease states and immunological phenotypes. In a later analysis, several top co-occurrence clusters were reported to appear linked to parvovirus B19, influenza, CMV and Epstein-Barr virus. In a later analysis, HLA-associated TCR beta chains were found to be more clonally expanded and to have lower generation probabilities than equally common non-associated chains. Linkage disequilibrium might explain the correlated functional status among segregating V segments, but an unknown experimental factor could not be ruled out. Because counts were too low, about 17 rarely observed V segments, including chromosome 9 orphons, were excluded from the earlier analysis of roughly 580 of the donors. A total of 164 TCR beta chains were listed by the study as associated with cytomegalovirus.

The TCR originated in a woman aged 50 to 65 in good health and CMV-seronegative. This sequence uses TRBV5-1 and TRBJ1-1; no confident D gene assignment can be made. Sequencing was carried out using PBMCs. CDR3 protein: CASSMNRNTEAFF. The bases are TGCGCCAGCAGCATGAACAGGAACACTGAAGCTTTCTTT.